The present entry profiles one TCR beta chain with its context. The clone's antigen remains unknown. Base qualities were left out, and no much larger clone turns up one base away. TCRbeta CDR3 regions were amplified from genomic DNA by means of the immunoSEQ Assay, a bias-controlled multiplex PCR. From the authors' description of their analysis: The number of nucleated cells in each sample was estimated by amplification of reference gene primers within the assay. To quantify the absolute abundance of each unique TCRbeta CDR3 rearrangement, sequence reads were collapsed and filtered. For each sample, productive Simpson clonality was calculated as the square root of Simpson's diversity index over productive rearrangements. The immuneACCESS repertoire file appears here via TCRdb, limited to in-frame rearrangements. These files lack a portion of the clones; in checked studies, under half of the deficit traces to unresolved V genes, and the cause of the others is not known. V, J and clone size are taken as reported in that table, and D and trimming were inferred from the DNA itself. The sample records about 170,000 clones, roughly 89% of which are singletons. The ten largest clonotypes hold approximately 4% of the sample.

The data originate from a study of blood T cell repertoires in COVID-19 (dated by TCRdb to the early 2020s). About the investigation overall: Samples from collaborators originated in the United States, Italy and Spain and spanned both the acute and convalescent phases of COVID-19. The prospective study material was composed of cDNA or gDNA derived from T cells, B-cell-depleted T cells, or PBMCs. Deeply sampled blood TCRbeta repertoires from subjects exposed to, actively infected with, or recovered from COVID-19 were included in the dataset. The repertoires were made available in a free public database intended to serve as a resource for research on the immune response to SARS-CoV-2. The samples were drawn from two sources: the first 160 participants of the ongoing ImmuneRACE study, and fewer than 1,500 subjects contributed by 6 global collaborators. A de-identified subject ID, COVID-19 status, age in years and sex were almost always included in the sample metadata. HLA class I and class II types, where available, came from metadata supplied by the sample provider rather than from assay-based typing.

Study-wide conclusions, independent of this receptor: How much clinical and demographic metadata was included differed by source and by participant, and the metadata was provided uncurated.

Each collaborating institution followed its own protocols to collect whole blood in K2EDTA tubes. For TCRbeta analysis, collaborator samples were shipped as frozen whole blood, as isolated PBMCs, or as DNA extracted from either sample type. This TCR was sampled from a man younger than 35 with active or convalescent COVID-19. Sequencing was done on a sample of peripheral blood.

The DNA sequence reads TGTGCTAGTGGAATAGGGTACGGGAGGTTAAATGAGCAGTTCTTC. The encoded protein is CASGIGYGRLNEQFF. This chain is built from TRBV12-5 and TRBJ2-1, with 7 middle bases fitting TRBD2. Including the terminal cysteine and phenylalanine, the CDR3 comprises 15 residues. The sequence is cut down to CDR3 DNA, 45 bases in frame from base 1. CDR1 and CDR2 are drawn from the germline V gene: LGHNT, FRNRAP. Trimming takes 6 bases off V and 7 bases off J; junction bases not matched to a gene: 12.